This T cell receptor (beta chain) is drawn from a study of cytomegalovirus exposure and HLA in healthy donors. Healthy bone marrow donors made up the donor group. CDR3 length: 15 residues. The trim removed 6 bases at V and 2 bases at J, leaving 8 bases unmatched. CDR1 is MNHEY, CDR2 SVGAGI, per germline. Amplification used 60 Vbeta primers and 13 Jbeta primers. Sequenced by immunoSEQ multiplex PCR; TCRdb stores in-frame clones only, minus some. The sample has about 97,000 clones, 65% to 80% seen once. The receptor was isolated from a middle-aged woman in good health and CMV-seronegative. Sample: PBMCs. The chain combines TRBV6-5 with TRBJ2-5; TRBD2 aligns across 8 bases. CDR3 DNA sequence: TGTGCCAGCAGCCGCGCCGGGGGGGGGCAAGAGACCCAGTACTTC. Encoded protein: CASSRAGGGQETQYF.